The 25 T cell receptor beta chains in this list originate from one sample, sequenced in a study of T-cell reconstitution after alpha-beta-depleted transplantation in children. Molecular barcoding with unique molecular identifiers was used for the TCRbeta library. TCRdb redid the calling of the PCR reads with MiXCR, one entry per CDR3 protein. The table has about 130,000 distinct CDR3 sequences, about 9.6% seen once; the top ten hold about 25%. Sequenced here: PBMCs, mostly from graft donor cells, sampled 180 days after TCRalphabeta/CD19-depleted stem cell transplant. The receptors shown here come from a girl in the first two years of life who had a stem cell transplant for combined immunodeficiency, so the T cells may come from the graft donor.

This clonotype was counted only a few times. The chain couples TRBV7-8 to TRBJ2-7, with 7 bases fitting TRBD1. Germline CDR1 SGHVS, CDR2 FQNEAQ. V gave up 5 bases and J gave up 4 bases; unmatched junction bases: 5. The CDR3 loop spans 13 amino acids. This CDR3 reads CASSHTQGYEQYF. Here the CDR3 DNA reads TGTGCCAGCAGCCACACACAGGGGTACGAGCAGTACTTC.

CDR3: CASASGGNQPQHF. The CDR3 DNA follows: TGTGCCAGTGCTTCGGGCGGCAATCAGCCCCAGCATTTT. The chain combines TRBV19 with TRBJ1-5, with no clear D. Germline CDR1 LNHDA, CDR2 SQIVND (reference sequence). The V gene lost 8 bases and the J gene lost 2 bases, with 10 bases spanning the gap. The CDR3 length is 13 residues. Full variable domain (remainder filled in from reference TRBV19 and TRBJ1-5): DGGITQSPKYLFRKEGQNVTLSCEQNLNHDAMYWYRQDPGQGLRLIYYSQIVNDFQKGDIAEGYSVSREKKESFPLTVTSAQKNPTAFYLCASASGGNQPQHFGDGTRLSIL.

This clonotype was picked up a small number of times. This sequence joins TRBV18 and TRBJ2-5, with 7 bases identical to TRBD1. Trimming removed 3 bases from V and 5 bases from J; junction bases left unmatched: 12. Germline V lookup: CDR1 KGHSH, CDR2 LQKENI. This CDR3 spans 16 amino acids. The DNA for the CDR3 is TGTGCCAGCTCACCGCCCTTTAGGGGGCGCGGGGAGACCCAGTACTTC. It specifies CASSPPFRGRGETQYF.

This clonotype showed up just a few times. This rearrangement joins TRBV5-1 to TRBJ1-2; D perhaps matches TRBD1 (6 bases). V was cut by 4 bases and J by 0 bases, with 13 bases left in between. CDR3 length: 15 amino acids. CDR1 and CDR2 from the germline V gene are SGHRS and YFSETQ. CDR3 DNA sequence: TGCGCCAGCAGCCTTGGGGGCCGAGCTAACTATGGCTACACCTTC. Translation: CASSLGGRANYGYTF.

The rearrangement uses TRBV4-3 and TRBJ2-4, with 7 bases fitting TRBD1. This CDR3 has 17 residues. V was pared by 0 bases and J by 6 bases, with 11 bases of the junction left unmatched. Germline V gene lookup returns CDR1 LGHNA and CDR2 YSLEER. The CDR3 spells CASSQDSADRARNIQYF. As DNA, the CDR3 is TGCGCCAGCAGCCAAGATTCGGCCGACAGGGCTAGAAACATTCAGTACTTC.

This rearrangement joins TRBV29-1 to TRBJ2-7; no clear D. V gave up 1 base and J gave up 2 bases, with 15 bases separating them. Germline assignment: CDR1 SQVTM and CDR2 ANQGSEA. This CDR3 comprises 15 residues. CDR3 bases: TGCAGCGTTGAAGGACCTTTAGGACGGCCCTACGAGCAGTACTTC. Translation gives CSVEGPLGRPYEQYF.

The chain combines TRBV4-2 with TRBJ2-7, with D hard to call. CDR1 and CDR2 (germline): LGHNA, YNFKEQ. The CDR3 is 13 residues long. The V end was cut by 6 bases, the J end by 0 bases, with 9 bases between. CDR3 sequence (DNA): TGTGCCAGCAGACCATCCTACTCCTACGAGCAGTACTTC. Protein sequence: CASRPSYSYEQYF.

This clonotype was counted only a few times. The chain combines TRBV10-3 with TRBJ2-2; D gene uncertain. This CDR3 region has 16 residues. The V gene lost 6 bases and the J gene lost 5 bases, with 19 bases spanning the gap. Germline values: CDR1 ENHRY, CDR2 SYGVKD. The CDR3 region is CAISVGWGKGTGELFF. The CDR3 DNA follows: TGTGCCATCAGCGTTGGATGGGGAAAAGGTACCGGGGAGCTGTTTTTT.

The CDR3 sequence: CAWSAGGEQFF. Here the CDR3 DNA reads TGTGCCTGGAGTGCAGGGGGTGAGCAGTTCTTC. The chain carries TRBV30 and TRBJ2-1; 7 bases align to TRBD1. CDR1 is GTSNPN and CDR2 is SVGIG in the germline V gene (reference sequence). The CDR3 contains 11 residues. J was trimmed by 9 bases and V by 1 base; bases with no gene match: 0.

CDR3 coding DNA: TGTGCCAGCAGTTTGGGTCCGGGACAGGACCTCTATGGCTACACCTTC. This sequence encodes CASSLGPGQDLYGYTF. The gene calls are TRBV12-3 or TRBV12-4 and TRBJ1-2; TRBD1 aligns across 8 bases. The CDR3 runs to 16 residues. J lost 4 bases, V lost 3 bases, and 10 bases had no gene match.

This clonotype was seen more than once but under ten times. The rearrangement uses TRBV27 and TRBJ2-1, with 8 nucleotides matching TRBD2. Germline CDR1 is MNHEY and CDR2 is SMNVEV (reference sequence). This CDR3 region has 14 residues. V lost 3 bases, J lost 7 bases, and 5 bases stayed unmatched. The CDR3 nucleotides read TGTGCCAGCAGTTTTTCGGGAGGGCCGAATGAGCAGTTCTTC. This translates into CASSFSGGPNEQFF.

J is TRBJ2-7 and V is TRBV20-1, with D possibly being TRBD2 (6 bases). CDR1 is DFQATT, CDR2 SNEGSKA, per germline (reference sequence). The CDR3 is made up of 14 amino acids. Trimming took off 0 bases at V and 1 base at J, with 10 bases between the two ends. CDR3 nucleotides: TGCAGTGCTAGAGATGTTGCGGGATCCTACGAGCAGTACTTC. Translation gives CSARDVAGSYEQYF.

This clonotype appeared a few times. The CDR3 protein is CSAAPGTSAYEQYF. The CDR3 nucleotides are TGCAGTGCTGCCCCCGGGACTAGCGCCTACGAGCAGTACTTC. The chain links TRBV20-1 to TRBJ2-7; 10 nucleotides line up with TRBD2. Germline assignment: CDR1 DFQATT and CDR2 SNEGSKA (reference sequence). Trimming cost V 5 bases and J 2 bases; bases outside gene matches: 6. This CDR3 contains 14 residues.

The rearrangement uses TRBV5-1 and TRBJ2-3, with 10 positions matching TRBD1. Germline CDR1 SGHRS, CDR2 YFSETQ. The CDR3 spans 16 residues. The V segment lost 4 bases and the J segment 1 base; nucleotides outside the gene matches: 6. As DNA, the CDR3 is TGCGCCAGCAGCCAAGACAGGGGGCCAGGCACAGATACGCAGTATTTT. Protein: CASSQDRGPGTDTQYF.

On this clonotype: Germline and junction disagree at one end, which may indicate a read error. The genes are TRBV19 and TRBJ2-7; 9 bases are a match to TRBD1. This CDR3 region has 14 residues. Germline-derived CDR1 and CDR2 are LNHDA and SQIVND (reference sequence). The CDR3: CAGSTGTGSYEQYF. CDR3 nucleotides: TGTGCCGGTAGTACCGGGACAGGGTCCTACGAGCAGTACTTC.

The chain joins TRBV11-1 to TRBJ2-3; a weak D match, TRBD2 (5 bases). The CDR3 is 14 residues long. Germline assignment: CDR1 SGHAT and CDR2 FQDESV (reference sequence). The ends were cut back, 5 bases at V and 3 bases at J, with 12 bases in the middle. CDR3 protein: CASSRGLPTDTQYF. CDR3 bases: TGTGCCAGCAGCCGAGGACTGCCTACAGATACGCAGTATTTT.

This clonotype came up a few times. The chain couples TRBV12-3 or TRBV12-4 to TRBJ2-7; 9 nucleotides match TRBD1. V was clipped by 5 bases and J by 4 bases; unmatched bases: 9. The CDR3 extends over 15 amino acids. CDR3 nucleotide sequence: TGTGCCAGCAGTCGCCGCGGGGGACAGGGTTACGAGCAGTACTTC. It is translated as CASSRRGGQGYEQYF.

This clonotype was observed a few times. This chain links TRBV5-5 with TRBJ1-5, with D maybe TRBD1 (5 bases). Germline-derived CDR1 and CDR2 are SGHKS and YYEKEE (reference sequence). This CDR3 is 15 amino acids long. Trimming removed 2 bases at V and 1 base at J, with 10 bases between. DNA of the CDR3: TGTGCCAGCAGCTTTTCGGGGGTCAGCAATCAGCCCCAGCATTTT. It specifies CASSFSGVSNQPQHF.

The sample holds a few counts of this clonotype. CDR3 DNA: TGTGCCAGCACAATCGGCCATGAGCAGTTCTTC. It specifies CASTIGHEQFF. The gene calls are TRBV6-2 or TRBV6-3 and TRBJ2-1; D gene unclear. The CDR3 is made up of 11 amino acids. V lost 7 bases to trimming and J lost 8 bases, with 9 bases between them. Per the germline V gene, CDR1 is MNHEY and CDR2 is SVGEGT.

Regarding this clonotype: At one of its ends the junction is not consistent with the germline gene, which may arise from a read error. The CDR3 DNA is TGCAGTGAAATTGGCCAGCGCGAGACCCCGTACTTC. This sequence encodes CSEIGQRETPYF. The chain employs TRBV20-1 and TRBJ2-5; D gene ambiguous. The CDR3 covers 12 residues. CDR1 and CDR2 from the germline V gene are DFQATT and SNEGSKA (reference sequence).

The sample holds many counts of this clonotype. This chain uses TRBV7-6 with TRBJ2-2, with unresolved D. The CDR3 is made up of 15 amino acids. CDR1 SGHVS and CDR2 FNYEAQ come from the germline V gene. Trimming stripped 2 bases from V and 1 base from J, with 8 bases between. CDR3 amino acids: CASSLYAQNTGELFF. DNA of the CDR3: TGTGCCAGCAGCTTATACGCCCAGAACACCGGGGAGCTGTTTTTT.

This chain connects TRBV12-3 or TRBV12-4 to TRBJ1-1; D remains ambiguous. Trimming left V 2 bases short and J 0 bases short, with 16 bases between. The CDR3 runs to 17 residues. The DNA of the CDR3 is TGTGCCAGCAGTTTAAGGTGGAGTTATACCATGAACACTGAAGCTTTCTTT. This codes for CASSLRWSYTMNTEAFF.

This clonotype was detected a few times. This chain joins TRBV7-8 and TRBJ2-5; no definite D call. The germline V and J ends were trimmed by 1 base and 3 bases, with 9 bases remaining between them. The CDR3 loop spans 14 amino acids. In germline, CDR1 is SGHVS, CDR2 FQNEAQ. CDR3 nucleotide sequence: TGTGCCAGCAGCTTAGTTGGAGCCAAAGAGACCCAGTACTTC. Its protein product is CASSLVGAKETQYF. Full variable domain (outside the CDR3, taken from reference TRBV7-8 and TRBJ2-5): GAGVSQSPRYKVAKRGQDVALRCDPISGHVSLFWYQQALGQGPEFLTYFQNEAQLDKSGLPSDRFFAERPEGSVSTLKIQRTQQEDSAVYLCASSLVGAKETQYFGPGTRLLVL.

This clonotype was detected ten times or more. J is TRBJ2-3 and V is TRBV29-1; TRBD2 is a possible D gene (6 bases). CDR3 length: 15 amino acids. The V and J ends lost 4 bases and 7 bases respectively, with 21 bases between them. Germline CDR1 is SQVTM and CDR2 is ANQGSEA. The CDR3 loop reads CSVVTLRGLGNTQYF. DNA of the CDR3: TGCAGCGTTGTAACGTTACGGGGGTTAGGGAATACGCAGTATTTT.

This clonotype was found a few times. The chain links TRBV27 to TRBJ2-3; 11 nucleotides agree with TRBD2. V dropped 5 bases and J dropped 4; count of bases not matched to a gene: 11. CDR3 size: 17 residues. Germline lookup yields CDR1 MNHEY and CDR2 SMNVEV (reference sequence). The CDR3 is CASSPPPVAGGPDTQYF. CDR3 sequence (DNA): TGTGCCAGCAGTCCCCCGCCCGTAGCGGGAGGGCCAGATACGCAGTATTTT.